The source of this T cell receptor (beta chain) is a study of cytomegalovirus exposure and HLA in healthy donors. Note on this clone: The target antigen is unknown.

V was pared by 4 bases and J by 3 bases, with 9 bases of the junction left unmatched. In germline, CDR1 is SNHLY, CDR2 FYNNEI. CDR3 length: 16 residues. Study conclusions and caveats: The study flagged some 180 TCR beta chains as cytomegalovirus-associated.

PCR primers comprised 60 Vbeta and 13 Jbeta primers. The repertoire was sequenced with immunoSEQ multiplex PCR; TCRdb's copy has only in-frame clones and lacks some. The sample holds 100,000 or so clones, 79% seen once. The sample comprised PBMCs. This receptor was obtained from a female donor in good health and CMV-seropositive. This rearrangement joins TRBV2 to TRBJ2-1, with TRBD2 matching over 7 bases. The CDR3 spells CASSGSGTFVYNEQFF. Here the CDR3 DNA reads TGTGCCAGCAGTGGAAGCGGGACCTTCGTCTACAATGAGCAGTTCTTC.